This note documents a single T cell receptor beta chain sequence. The data originate from a study of PD-L1 blockade in urothelial cancer. Time point given: pretreatment peripheral blood. Assay used: immunoSEQ multiplex PCR; TCRdb lists only in-frame clones, some missing. The sample lists about 130,000 clones; 65% to 85% were seen once. Germline values: CDR1 SGHRS, CDR2 YFSETQ. The ends lost 4 bases at V and 1 base at J; junction bases unmatched: 8. CDR3 size: 16 residues. The TCR comes from a man aged 50 to 59 with urothelial cancer. V and J are TRBV5-1 and TRBJ2-1; 7 positions agree with TRBD2. This specimen consisted of PBMCs, obtained around atezolizumab (anti-PD-L1) treatment. This CDR3 is CASSGGGGGSYNEQFF. CDR3 in DNA: TGCGCCAGCAGCGGTGGGGGGGGAGGATCCTACAATGAGCAGTTCTTC.